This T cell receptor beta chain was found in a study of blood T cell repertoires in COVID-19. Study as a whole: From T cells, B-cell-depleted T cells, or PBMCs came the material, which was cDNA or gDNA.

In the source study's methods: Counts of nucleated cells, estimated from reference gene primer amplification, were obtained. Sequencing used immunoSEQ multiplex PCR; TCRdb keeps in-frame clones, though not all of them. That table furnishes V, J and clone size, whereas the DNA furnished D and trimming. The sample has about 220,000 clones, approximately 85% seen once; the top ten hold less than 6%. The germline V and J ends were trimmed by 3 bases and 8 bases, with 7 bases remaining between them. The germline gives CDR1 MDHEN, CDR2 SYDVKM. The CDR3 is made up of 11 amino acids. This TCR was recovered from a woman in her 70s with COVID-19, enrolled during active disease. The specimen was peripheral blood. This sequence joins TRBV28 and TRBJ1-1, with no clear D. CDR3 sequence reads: CASSFAIEAFF. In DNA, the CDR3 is TGTGCCAGCAGTTTCGCGATCGAAGCTTTCTTT. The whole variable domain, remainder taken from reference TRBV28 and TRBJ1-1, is DVKVTQSSRYLVKRTGEKVFLECVQDMDHENMFWYRQDPGLGLRLIYFSYDVKMKEKGDIPEGYSVSREKKERFSLILESASTNQTSMYLCASSFAIEAFFGQGTRLTVV.